A single sample is the source of the 20 T cell receptor beta chains below, sequenced in a study of spatial heterogeneity in lung cancer. Time point denoted: sample taken at primary tumor resection. TCRdb used MiXCR to reprocess the 5' RACE reads, holding one entry per CDR3 protein. The sample includes about 38,000 distinct CDR3 sequences, about 5% of them seen just once. This material consisted of PBMCs, taken at surgery. The receptors shown here come from a female donor with early-stage non-small cell lung cancer.

In this sample, this clonotype turned up many times. This chain links TRBV20-1 with TRBJ2-1; D remains unclear. The germline V gene has CDR1 DFQATT and CDR2 SNEGSKA (reference sequence). The germline V and J ends were trimmed by 3 bases and 10 bases, with 10 bases remaining between them. The CDR3 extends over 11 amino acids. CDR3 loop: CSARRLREQFF. The CDR3 DNA follows: TGCAGTGCTAGGAGGCTTAGGGAGCAGTTCTTC.

This clonotype showed up just a few times. This chain connects TRBV4-1 to TRBJ2-1; 9 nucleotides match TRBD2. CDR1 MGHRA and CDR2 YSYEKL come from the germline V gene. The length of the CDR3 is 15 residues. V trimming: 4 bases; J trimming: 6 bases; junction bases outside the gene matches: 7. The CDR3 sequence is CASSLRSGGLNEQFF. In DNA, the CDR3 is TGCGCCAGCAGCCTACGGAGCGGGGGGCTCAATGAGCAGTTCTTC.

There are a few counts of this clonotype. The chain joins TRBV19 to TRBJ2-3, with D unclear. Trimming took off 5 bases at V and 4 bases at J, with 7 bases between the two ends. Germline V CDR1 and CDR2: LNHDA, SQIVND (reference sequence). CDR3 length: 12 amino acids. CDR3 coding DNA: TGTGCCAGTAGTCGAACCCCAGATACGCAGTATTTT. Encoded protein: CASSRTPDTQYF.

In its sample, this clonotype ranks as medium-sized (0.01 to 0.1%). V is TRBV7-2 and J is TRBJ2-1, with TRBD2 as a possible D gene (6 bases). Germline V gene lookup returns CDR1 SGHTA and CDR2 FQGNSA. V dropped 0 bases and J dropped 0 bases, with 6 bases sitting between them. The CDR3 has 15 amino acids. The CDR3 reads CASSLARGSYNEQFF. In nucleotides, the CDR3 is TGTGCCAGCAGCTTAGCGCGGGGCTCCTACAATGAGCAGTTCTTC.

V gene TRBV9 combines with J gene TRBJ2-3; 7 bases align to TRBD2. Germline values: CDR1 SGDLS, CDR2 YYNGEE. With V trimmed by 0 bases and J by 2 bases, 6 bases remained unmatched. The length of the CDR3 is 16 residues. The DNA for the CDR3 is TGTGCCAGCAGCGTAGATGTGGGGGGGTTCACAGATACGCAGTATTTT. This gives the protein CASSVDVGGFTDTQYF.

CDR3 DNA: TGTGCCAGCAGCCAAGAAGCGGGGGAGCAGTTCTTC. This gives the protein CASSQEAGEQFF. V gene TRBV2 combines with J gene TRBJ2-1, with 7 positions matching TRBD2. CDR1 and CDR2 from the germline V gene are SNHLY and FYNNEI. This CDR3 has 12 residues. J was trimmed by 10 bases and V by 6 bases; bases with no gene match: 6.

Notes on this clonotype: Just one base apart from a much larger clone, this may be a read error. This chain connects TRBV6-5 to TRBJ2-7; TRBD1 aligns across 8 bases. The CDR3 runs to 15 residues. V was clipped by 4 bases and J by 3 bases; unmatched bases: 8. CDR1 is MNHEY and CDR2 is SVGAGI in the germline V gene. The CDR3 is CASSFLGQGVYEQYF. The CDR3 DNA sequence: TGTGCCAGCAGTTTTCTTGGACAGGGAGTCTACGAGCAGTACTTC.

This clonotype was observed many times. J is TRBJ2-7 and V is TRBV19, with 11 bases aligning to TRBD1. CDR1 and CDR2 (germline): LNHDA, SQIVND (reference sequence). After removal of 10 bases from V and 2 bases from J, the junction contained 10 bases not matched to a gene. The length of the CDR3 is 15 residues. The CDR3 loop is CATRPGTGGTYEQYF. The CDR3 DNA reads as TGTGCCACCCGCCCCGGGACAGGGGGGACCTACGAGCAGTACTTC.

This clonotype was counted many times. The chain joins TRBV6-5 to TRBJ1-2; D may be TRBD1 (5 bases). The CDR3 has 12 amino acids. Per the germline V gene, CDR1 is MNHEY and CDR2 is SVGAGI. Trimming took 6 bases from V and 6 from J, leaving 11 bases between them. CDR3 protein: CASSGQYDGYTF. CDR3 DNA sequence: TGTGCCAGCAGCGGACAATACGATGGCTACACCTTC.

This clonotype was counted many times. This sequence joins TRBV29-1 and TRBJ2-3; 10 bases line up with TRBD2. Germline-derived CDR1 and CDR2 are SQVTM and ANQGSEA. This CDR3 has 17 amino acids. The V gene end was trimmed by 4 bases and the J gene end by 0 bases; junction bases not matched to a gene: 10. Written as DNA, the CDR3 is TGCAGCGTTGGGTTACTAGCGGGGCCTTTAAGCACAGATACGCAGTATTTT. Its protein is CSVGLLAGPLSTDTQYF.

V is TRBV6-1 and J is TRBJ2-5, with 10 bases aligning to TRBD1. The CDR3 runs to 15 residues. V dropped 5 bases and J dropped 4; count of bases not matched to a gene: 7. Germline loops: CDR1 MNHNS, CDR2 SASEGT. CDR3 region: CASSLRQGAPETQYF. The CDR3 bases are TGTGCCAGCAGTTTAAGACAGGGGGCCCCAGAGACCCAGTACTTC.

This clonotype was found many times. The J gene is TRBJ1-4, the V gene TRBV10-3; TRBD1 might be the D (6 bases). This CDR3 comprises 15 residues. V lost 2 bases and J 2 bases, leaving 9 bases between the germline ends. The germline gives CDR1 ENHRY, CDR2 SYGVKD. The CDR3 sequence: CAISETGSTNEKLFF. CDR3 in DNA: TGTGCCATCAGTGAGACAGGGTCTACTAATGAAAAACTGTTTTTT.

This clonotype was observed at least ten times. The rearrangement links TRBV6-5 to TRBJ1-3; no clear D. The CDR3 has 12 amino acids. V lost 5 bases to trimming and J lost 4 bases, with 6 bases between them. Germline V gives CDR1 MNHEY, CDR2 SVGAGI. The CDR3: CASSPQGNTIYF. CDR3 nucleotides: TGTGCCAGCAGTCCCCAGGGAAACACCATATATTTT.

The chain uses TRBV7-3 and TRBJ2-2, with D possibly matching TRBD1 (6 bases). The CDR3 loop spans 16 amino acids. Germline V gene data show CDR1 as SGHTA and CDR2 as FQGTGA. The germline V and J ends were trimmed by 5 bases and 1 base, with 14 bases remaining between them. Here the CDR3 reads CASSQAGTRNTGELFF. CDR3 DNA sequence: TGTGCCAGCAGCCAAGCCGGGACAAGGAACACCGGGGAGCTGTTTTTT. Using reference TRBV7-3 and TRBJ2-2 for the parts outside the CDR3, the full variable domain is GAGVSQTPSNKVTEKGKYVELRCDPISGHTALYWYRQSLGQGPEFLIYFQGTGAADDSGLPNDRFFAVRPEGSVSTLKIQRTERGDSAVYLCASSQAGTRNTGELFFGEGSRLTVL.

There are a few counts of this clonotype. This sequence joins TRBV20-1 and TRBJ2-7; unclear D gene. Germline CDR1 reads DFQATT; CDR2 reads SNEGSKA (reference sequence). Trimming pared 6 bases from V and 4 bases from J, leaving 22 bases between. The CDR3 runs to 15 residues. CDR3 sequence reads: CSAPHGQPLGYEQYF. The CDR3 nucleotides are TGCAGTGCCCCCCACGGGCAGCCGCTAGGATACGAGCAGTACTTC.

The V and J genes are TRBV6-1 and TRBJ1-2; perhaps TRBD1 as D (6 bases). The germline gives CDR1 MNHNS, CDR2 SASEGT. The CDR3 sequence is 13 residues long. Trimming stripped 3 bases from V and 4 bases from J, with 9 bases between. DNA of the CDR3: TGTGCCAGCAGTGAGCAGGGGTTCTATGGCTACACCTTC. Protein: CASSEQGFYGYTF.

This clonotype was picked up many times. This chain's CDR3 is CASSPLRGPSEGGYTF. As DNA, the CDR3 is TGTGCCAGCAGCCCACTTCGCGGACCTTCAGAGGGGGGCTACACCTTC. The gene calls are TRBV7-8 and TRBJ1-2; possibly TRBD1 for D (5 bases). Trimming shortened V by 5 bases and J by 8 bases, and 24 bases separated the two germline ends. The CDR3 runs 16 residues. The germline V gene encodes CDR1 SGHVS and CDR2 FQNEAQ.

The sample holds many counts of this clonotype. The chain joins TRBV5-1 to TRBJ1-4, with unresolved D. In germline, CDR1 is SGHRS, CDR2 YFSETQ. Between the trimmed V and J ends, which lost 0 bases and 7 bases, there was a span of 7 bases. CDR3 length: 13 amino acids. The CDR3 region has the DNA TGCGCCAGCAGCTTGGCACAGTCTGAAAAACTGTTTTTT. As protein: CASSLAQSEKLFF.

In this sample, this clonotype turned up a few times. Here the CDR3 reads CASSLRTGINEKLFF. The CDR3 DNA is TGCGCCAGCAGCCTTAGGACAGGGATTAATGAAAAACTGTTTTTT. The chain carries TRBV5-1 and TRBJ1-4, with TRBD1 matching over 8 bases. CDR3 size: 15 residues. Germline V CDR1 and CDR2: SGHRS, YFSETQ. J gave up 4 bases and V 4 bases, and 6 bases lay outside the gene matches.

This clonotype has more than one count but fewer than ten. The V call is TRBV5-6, the J call TRBJ2-7; D is ambiguous. Germline-derived CDR1 and CDR2 are SGHDT and YYEEEE. There are 17 residues in the CDR3. Trimming pared 2 bases from V and 0 bases from J, leaving 18 bases between. As DNA, the CDR3 is TGTGCCAGCAGCTTATCGGAATTCTCCTATTCCTCCTACGAGCAGTACTTC. This sequence encodes CASSLSEFSYSSYEQYF.